Detailed here is one T cell receptor beta chain. These data originate in a study of blood T cell repertoires in COVID-19. Study details: Donors in the United States, Italy and Spain gave samples during acute or convalescent COVID-19. From T cells, B-cell-depleted T cells, or PBMCs came the material, which was cDNA or gDNA.

The repertoire was sequenced with immunoSEQ multiplex PCR; TCRdb's copy has only in-frame clones and lacks some. There are some 190,000 clones in the sample; more than 80% occur only once, and under 10% lies in the top ten. CDR1 is KGHSH, CDR2 LQKENI, per germline. CDR3 length: 16 residues. V gave up 3 bases and J gave up 4 bases; unmatched junction bases: 9. Followed over time, Seattle patients had been enrolled while infection was active. Input material: peripheral blood. The chain couples TRBV18 to TRBJ2-1, with 7 bases that match TRBD1. The sequence was collected from an elderly woman with COVID-19, enrolled during active disease. The CDR3 loop reads CASSPMTGNSYNEQFF. CDR3 DNA: TGTGCCAGCTCACCTATGACAGGGAATTCGTACAATGAGCAGTTCTTC.